The following is a T cell receptor (beta chain) sequence with its context. This clone appeared a single time. Its antigen remains undetermined. Base qualities were left out, and no much larger clone turns up one base away. CDR1 and CDR2 were assigned from the germline V gene (reference sequence) as MNHNY and SVGAGI. Trimming takes 5 bases from V and 3 bases from J, and the germline ends sit 19 bases apart. Inclusive of the bounding cysteine and phenylalanine, the CDR3 is 17 residues long. Only the CDR3 DNA stays, 51 bases, in frame from base 1. This sample's time point label indicates: individuals recovered from natural SARS-CoV-2 infection. The data were taken from a study of Ad26.COV2.S vaccination and SARS-CoV-2 variants (dated by TCRdb to the early 2020s). About the study as a whole: The specificity and breadth of SARS-CoV-2-reactive T cell receptors after Ad26.COV2.S vaccination were assessed by TCRbeta repertoire sequencing. The TCR-sequenced set comprised roughly 30 samples: some 20 Ad26.COV2.S vaccine recipients, 5 placebo recipients and 8 SARS-CoV-2 convalescent individuals.

Study-level results and caveats: According to the authors, total T cell responses may have been underestimated by the TCR breadth and depth analyses. Higher spike-specific TCR breadth was observed in Ad26.COV2.S recipients than in placebo recipients (P = 0.0014). Vaccine and placebo recipients had comparable non-spike TCR breadth, which fits with the vaccine containing only spike. Substantial breadth of spike-specific CD8+ and CD4+ T cell responses was reported after vaccination.

The immunoSEQ Assay was used to sequence TCRbeta CDR3 regions. After extraction, genomic DNA underwent amplification by bias-controlled multiplex PCR, followed by high-throughput sequencing. In the original analysis: Collapsing and filtering of sequences were performed to quantify the absolute abundance of each unique TCRbeta CDR3 region. T cell fraction was estimated by normalizing TCRbeta template counts to usable DNA, with usable DNA measured through amplification of reference genes found in all nucleated cells. Repertoire TCRs were annotated as SARS-CoV-2-specific when V gene, CDR3 amino acid sequence and J gene were exactly matched to a known reactive TCR set. MIRA supplied the reference SARS-CoV-2 TCR set, which was filtered for enrichment in COVID-19-positive ImmuneCODE repertoires so that public or cross-reactive TCRs were removed. Using the MIRA antigens, annotated TCRs were further analysed by specific ORF or by position within an ORF. Breadth was defined as the number of annotated unique rearrangements divided by the total number of unique productive rearrangements, and depth was defined as the summed frequency of the annotated unique rearrangements. Group comparisons of TCR breadth used two-sided Wilcoxon rank-sum tests. As stored in TCRdb, this immuneACCESS dataset retains in-frame rearrangements with V and J assigned. A fraction of the clones does not appear; measured against another copy, unresolved V genes explain less than half of the discrepancy, and the remainder lacks a known reason. V and J calls and clone size follow that table, whereas D and trimming were derived from the DNA. In all, the sample holds about 98,000 clones, and 80% of those were seen once. Roughly 17% of the sample goes to the ten largest clones.

Here the sequenced sample was peripheral blood, taken after recovery from COVID-19. This chain joins TRBV6-6 to TRBJ1-4, with a weak D call of TRBD1 (5 bases match). The source of this sequence is a human donor who had recovered from COVID-19. DNA sequence: TGTGCCAGCAGTCGGGGCCTCCCGGGACGGTCTAATGAAAAACTGTTTTTT. Its coded protein is CASSRGLPGRSNEKLFF.